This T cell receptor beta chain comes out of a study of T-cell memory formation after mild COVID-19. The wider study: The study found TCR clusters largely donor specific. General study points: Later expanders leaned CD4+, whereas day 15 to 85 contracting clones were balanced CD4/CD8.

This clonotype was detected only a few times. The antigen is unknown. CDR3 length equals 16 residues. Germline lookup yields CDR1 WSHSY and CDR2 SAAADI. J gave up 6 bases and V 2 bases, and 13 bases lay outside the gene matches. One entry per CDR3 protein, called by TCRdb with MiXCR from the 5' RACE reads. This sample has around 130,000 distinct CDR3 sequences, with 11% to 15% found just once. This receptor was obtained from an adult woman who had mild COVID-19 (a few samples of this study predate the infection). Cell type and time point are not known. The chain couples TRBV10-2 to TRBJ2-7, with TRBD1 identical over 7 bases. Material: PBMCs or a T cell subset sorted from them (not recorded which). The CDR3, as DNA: TGCGCCAGCAGTGAGGGGCTAGGGGGCTTGGGGTCCGAGCAGTACTTC. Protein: CASSEGLGGLGSEQYF.